Listed here are 16 T cell receptor beta chains from one sample, sequenced in a study of blood T cell repertoires in COVID-19. Here immunoSEQ multiplex PCR was the method, and the copy in TCRdb shows in-frame clones only, minus some. The sample includes 250,000 to 300,000 clones, 91% seen only once; the top ten take 2% to 2.5%. The material sequenced was peripheral blood. The receptor set was obtained from a woman younger than 45 with COVID-19, enrolled during active disease.

This clone is a singleton in its sample. The DNA of the CDR3 is TGTGCCAGCAGTTACTCGATGAATGACTATAAAGAGACCCAGTACTTC. Translating gives CASSYSMNDYKETQYF. V usage is TRBV6-5 and J usage is TRBJ2-5, with D perhaps TRBD2 (5 bases). Germline-derived CDR1 and CDR2 are MNHEY and SVGAGI. Trimming left V 0 bases short and J 3 bases short, with 14 bases between. This CDR3 comprises 16 residues.

The rearrangement links TRBV9 to TRBJ2-2; weak D call: TRBD1 (6 bases). The germline CDR1 and CDR2 sequences are SGDLS and YYNGEE. The CDR3 spans 16 residues. V dropped 0 bases and J dropped 5 bases, with 14 bases sitting between them. The CDR3 DNA follows: TGTGCCAGCAGCGTAGAGGGGGATGCTGTGACCGGGGAGCTGTTTTTT. It translates to CASSVEGDAVTGELFF.

This clone came up once. This chain links TRBV19 with TRBJ1-5; 9 bases align to TRBD1. The CDR3 loop spans 16 amino acids. Trimming at V came to 4 bases and at J to 3 bases, leaving 7 bases not matched to a gene. Germline values: CDR1 LNHDA, CDR2 SQIVND (reference sequence). As DNA, the CDR3 is TGTGCCAGTAGTACGGGGACAGGGCTGGACAATCAGCCCCAGCATTTT. This translates into CASSTGTGLDNQPQHF.

The chain carries TRBV7-6 and TRBJ2-5; TRBD2 matches at 9 bases. The CDR3 is made up of 17 amino acids. The junction had 8 bases not matched to a gene; V was cut back by 1 base and J by 2 bases. From germline, CDR1 is SGHVS and CDR2 FNYEAQ. CDR3 region: CASSLVSALAGQETQYF. DNA for the CDR3: TGTGCCAGCAGCTTAGTTAGCGCCCTAGCGGGGCAAGAGACCCAGTACTTC.

The chain uses TRBV5-1 and TRBJ2-1, with D uncertain. CDR3 size: 12 residues. V lost 4 bases and J 2 bases, leaving 4 bases between the germline ends. CDR1 SGHRS and CDR2 YFSETQ come from the germline V gene. As DNA, the CDR3 is TGCGCCAGCAGCGTAGCCTACAATGAGCAGTTCTTC. This sequence encodes CASSVAYNEQFF. The full variable domain, completed using reference TRBV5-1 and TRBJ2-1, is KAGVTQTPRYLIKTRGQQVTLSCSPISGHRSVSWYQQTPGQGLQFLFEYFSETQRNKGNFPGRFSGRQFSNSRSEMNVSTLELGDSALYLCASSVAYNEQFFGPGTRLTVL.

V gene TRBV5-4 combines with J gene TRBJ2-7, with 14 nucleotides matching TRBD2. Germline values: CDR1 SGHNT, CDR2 YYREEE (reference sequence). The ends lost 0 bases at V and 3 bases at J; junction bases unmatched: 5. The CDR3 totals 17 residues. CDR3: CASSLGGTSGSLYEQYF. The DNA of the CDR3 is TGTGCCAGCAGCTTGGGAGGGACTAGCGGGAGTCTCTACGAGCAGTACTTC.

V gene TRBV19 combines with J gene TRBJ1-4, with 11 nucleotides matching TRBD1. The ends lost 3 bases at V and 8 bases at J; junction bases unmatched: 5. CDR1 is LNHDA, CDR2 SQIVND, per germline (reference sequence). This CDR3 has 15 amino acids. In nucleotides, the CDR3 is TGTGCCAGTAGTATCCCGGGACAGGGGGACGAAAAACTGTTTTTT. It yields the protein CASSIPGQGDEKLFF.

On this clone itself: The junction shows a germline mismatch at one end, possibly a read error. The genes are TRBV7-8 and TRBJ1-1, with D uncertain. The CDR3 consists of 14 residues. Looked up from germline, CDR1 is SGHVS and CDR2 is FQNEAQ. The CDR3 bases are TGTGCCAGCAGTTTAGACACTATCGGGACTGAAGCTTTCTTT. Its protein is CASSLDTIGTEAFF.

The chain employs TRBV3-1 (or the pseudogene TRBV3-2) and TRBJ1-3; D is ambiguous. CDR1 and CDR2 from the germline V gene are LGHDT and YNNKEL (reference sequence). The ends were cut back, 4 bases at V and 0 bases at J, with 7 bases in the middle. The CDR3 extends over 14 amino acids. The CDR3 sequence: CASSPGISGNTIYF. CDR3 DNA sequence: TGTGCCAGCAGCCCCGGGATCTCTGGAAACACCATATATTTT.

The chain links TRBV4-2 to TRBJ2-7, with 10 nucleotides matching TRBD2. V dropped 0 bases and J dropped 7; count of bases not matched to a gene: 6. Germline CDR1 and CDR2: LGHNA and YNFKEQ. This CDR3 contains 15 residues. The CDR3 loop is CASSQDLAGVYEQYF. As DNA, the CDR3 is TGTGCCAGCAGCCAAGATCTAGCGGGAGTGTATGAGCAGTACTTC.

The rearrangement joins TRBV24-1 to TRBJ2-1; TRBD2 is a possible D gene (6 bases). This CDR3 is built from 14 residues. Germline assignment: CDR1 KGHDR and CDR2 SFDVKD. The germline V and J ends were trimmed by 1 base and 9 bases, with 12 bases remaining between them. The CDR3 reads CATSDFSGVGEQFF. CDR3 coding DNA: TGTGCCACCAGTGATTTTTCGGGAGTGGGTGAGCAGTTCTTC.

This clone appeared once. V is TRBV4-2 and J is TRBJ2-5; D is undetermined. Germline CDR1 and CDR2: LGHNA and YNFKEQ. The germline V and J ends were trimmed by 1 base and 4 bases, with 4 bases remaining between them. This CDR3 contains 12 residues. DNA for the CDR3: TGTGCCAGCAGCCAAGCCCGAGAGACCCAGTACTTC. Translating gives CASSQARETQYF.

V usage is TRBV19 and J usage is TRBJ1-1; 8 positions match TRBD1. The CDR3 has 17 residues. Germline V gives CDR1 LNHDA, CDR2 SQIVND (reference sequence). The V gene end was trimmed by 5 bases and the J gene end by 1 base; junction bases not matched to a gene: 12. The CDR3 loop reads CASSHVPGQVRNTEAFF. DNA for the CDR3: TGTGCCAGTAGTCATGTCCCGGGACAGGTGAGGAACACTGAAGCTTTCTTT.

The chain carries TRBV2 and TRBJ2-7; D is unclear. V lost 5 bases and J 3 bases, leaving 11 bases between the germline ends. The germline V gene has CDR1 SNHLY and CDR2 FYNNEI. This CDR3 contains 13 residues. CDR3: CASSSSEYYEQYF. CDR3 coding DNA: TGTGCCAGCAGTTCATCCGAGTACTACGAGCAGTACTTC.

The chain employs TRBV2 and TRBJ1-6; a weak D match, TRBD1 (6 bases). The CDR3 covers 15 residues. From germline, CDR1 is SNHLY and CDR2 FYNNEI. V lost 6 bases and J 3 bases, leaving 12 bases between the germline ends. CDR3 residues: CASSNEQGYNSPLHF. The CDR3 region has the DNA TGTGCCAGCAGCAATGAACAGGGCTATAATTCACCCCTCCACTTT.

The chain joins TRBV5-6 to TRBJ2-3; 9 positions match TRBD1. CDR3 length: 16 residues. V was clipped by 4 bases and J by 2 bases; unmatched bases: 8. Germline loops: CDR1 SGHDT, CDR2 YYEEEE. CDR3 loop: CASSGTDRGTTDTQYF. The DNA of the CDR3 is TGTGCCAGCAGCGGCACGGACAGGGGCACCACAGATACGCAGTATTTT.